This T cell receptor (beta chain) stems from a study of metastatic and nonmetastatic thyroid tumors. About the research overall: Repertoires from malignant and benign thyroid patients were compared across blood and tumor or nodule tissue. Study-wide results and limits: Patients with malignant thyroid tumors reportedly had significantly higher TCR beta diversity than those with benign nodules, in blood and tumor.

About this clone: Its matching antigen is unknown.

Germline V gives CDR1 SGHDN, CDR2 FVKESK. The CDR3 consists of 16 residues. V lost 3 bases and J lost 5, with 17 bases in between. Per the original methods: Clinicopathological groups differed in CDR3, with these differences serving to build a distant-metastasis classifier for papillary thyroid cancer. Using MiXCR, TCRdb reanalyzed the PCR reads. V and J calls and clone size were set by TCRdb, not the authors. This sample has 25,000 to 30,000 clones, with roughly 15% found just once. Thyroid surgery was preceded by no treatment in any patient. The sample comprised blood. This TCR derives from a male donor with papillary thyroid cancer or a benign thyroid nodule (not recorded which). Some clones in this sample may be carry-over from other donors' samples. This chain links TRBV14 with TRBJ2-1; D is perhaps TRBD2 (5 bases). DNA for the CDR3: TGTGCCAGCAGCCATCAAACTAGGCTGATCCACAATGAGCAGTTCTTC. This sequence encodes CASSHQTRLIHNEQFF.